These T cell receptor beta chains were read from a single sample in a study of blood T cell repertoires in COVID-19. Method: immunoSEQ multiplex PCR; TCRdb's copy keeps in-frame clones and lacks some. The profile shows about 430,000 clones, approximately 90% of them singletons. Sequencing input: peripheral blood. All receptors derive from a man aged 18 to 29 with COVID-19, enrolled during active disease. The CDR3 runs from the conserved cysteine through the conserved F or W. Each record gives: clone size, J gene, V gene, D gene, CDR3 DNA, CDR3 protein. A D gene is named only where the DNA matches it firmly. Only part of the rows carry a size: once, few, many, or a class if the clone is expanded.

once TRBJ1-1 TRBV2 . TGTGCCAGCAGTGACCAGGGCCGGAACACTGAAGCTTTCTTT CASSDQGRNTEAFF
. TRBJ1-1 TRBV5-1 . TGCGCCAGCAGCACAGGACAGCTCAACACTGAAGCTTTCTTT CASSTGQLNTEAFF
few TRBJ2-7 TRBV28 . TGTGCCAGCCGCCCGCTTGAGAGAGAGCAGTACTTC CASRPLEREQYF
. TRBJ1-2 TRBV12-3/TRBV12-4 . TGTGCCAGCAGCCTGACAGCTAACTATGGCTACACCTTC CASSLTANYGYTF
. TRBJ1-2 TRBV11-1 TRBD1 TGTGCCAGCAGCTTGTCTCCGGGACAGGGGAAGGGCTACACCTTC CASSLSPGQGKGYTF
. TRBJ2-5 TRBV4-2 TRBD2 TGTGCCAGCAGCCACCCCCCAGCGACTAGCGGACAAGAGACCCAGTACTTC CASSHPPATSGQETQYF
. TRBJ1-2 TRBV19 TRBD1 TGTGCCAGTAGTCCCTCAGGGGGCTCCAGCTACACCTTC CASSPSGGSSYTF
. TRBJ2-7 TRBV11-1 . TGTGCCAGCAGCTCAACCCCACAGGGTAACGAGCAGTACTTC CASSSTPQGNEQYF
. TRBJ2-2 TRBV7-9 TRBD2 TGTGCCAGCAGCACTAGCGGGAGCTCGAACACCGGGGAGCTGTTTTTT CASSTSGSSNTGELFF
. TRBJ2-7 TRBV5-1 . TGCGCCAGCAGCTTGGACGGGGGTTACGAGCAGTACTTC CASSLDGGYEQYF
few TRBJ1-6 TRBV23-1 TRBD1 TGCGCCAGCAGTCGGACTTTCCGGGACAGGGACTATTCACCCCTCCACTTT CASSRTFRDRDYSPLHF
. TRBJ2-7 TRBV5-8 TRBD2 TGTGCCAGCAGCTTCCCCGGGGGTCGGGGGGTCGGGTACGAGCAGTACTTC CASSFPGGRGVGYEQYF
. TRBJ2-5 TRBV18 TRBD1 TGTGCCAGCTCACCACGACAGGGGGCACGGGAGACCCAGTACTTC CASSPRQGARETQYF
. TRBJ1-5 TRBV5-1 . TGCGCCAGCAGCTTGGCCGGCGGGGATCAGCCCCAGCATTTT CASSLAGGDQPQHF
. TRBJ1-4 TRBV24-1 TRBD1 TGTGCCACCCCGGGTCAGGGGGCTGGGACTAATGAAAAACTGTTTTTT CATPGQGAGTNEKLFF
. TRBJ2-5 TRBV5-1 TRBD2 TGCGCCAGCAGCTTGGGGCGGGAGCAAGAGACCCAGTACTTC CASSLGREQETQYF
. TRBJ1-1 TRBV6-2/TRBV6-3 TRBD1 TGTGCCAGCAGTTTAACTACAGGGGTAACTGAAGCTTTCTTT CASSLTTGVTEAFF
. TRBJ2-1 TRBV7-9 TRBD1 TGTGCCAGCAGCTTTACAGCAAAGACCGGGACAGGGTGGAATGAGCAGTTCTTC CASSFTAKTGTGWNEQFF